The 21 T cell receptor beta chains in this list originate from one sample, sequenced in a study of CD8 T cells in ankylosing spondylitis. TCRdb ran MiXCR on the 5' RACE reads and lists one entry per CDR3 protein. The table includes over 95,000 distinct CDR3 sequences, about 8.6% detected once. The sequenced material came from blood, either unsorted or a sorted T cell fraction (not recorded which). These receptors all stem from a male donor with ankylosing spondylitis or in good health (not recorded which).

The chain combines TRBV11-2 with TRBJ1-5, with D possibly matching TRBD1 (5 bases). V was pared by 2 bases and J by 1 base, with 18 bases between. Germline CDR1 and CDR2: SGHAT and FQNNGV. The CDR3 has 18 residues. CDR3 in DNA: TGTGCCAGCAGCTTAACCCCACAATTCTGGGGGAGCAATCAGCCCCAGCATTTT. Encoded protein: CASSLTPQFWGSNQPQHF.

This clonotype was seen at least ten times. The chain combines TRBV20-1 with TRBJ2-7; the D gene is possibly TRBD1 (6 bases). This CDR3 region has 12 residues. The ends were cut back, 5 bases at V and 3 bases at J, with 11 bases in the middle. Germline loops: CDR1 DFQATT, CDR2 SNEGSKA (reference sequence). CDR3 in amino acids: CSARQDSYEQYF. The CDR3 nucleotides are TGCAGTGCTCGCCAGGACAGCTACGAGCAGTACTTC.

This clonotype has ten or more counts. The rearrangement links TRBV25-1 to TRBJ1-1, with TRBD1 as a possible D gene (6 bases). CDR3 size: 16 residues. Germline loops: CDR1 MGHDK, CDR2 SYGVNS. Trimming left V 1 base short and J 0 bases short, with 12 bases between. In DNA form, the CDR3 reads TGTGCCAGCAGTGAATGGGCAGGGGATATGAACACTGAAGCTTTCTTT. This translates into CASSEWAGDMNTEAFF.

This clonotype was observed many times. The chain is built from TRBV27 and TRBJ1-1, with 7 bases matching TRBD1. Germline loops: CDR1 MNHEY, CDR2 SMNVEV (reference sequence). J was trimmed by 0 bases and V by 2 bases; bases with no gene match: 6. There are 16 residues in the CDR3. As DNA, the CDR3 is TGTGCCAGCAGTTTAAGGGCAGGGGGGCTGAACACTGAAGCTTTCTTT. Translation: CASSLRAGGLNTEAFF.

The rearrangement links TRBV7-2 to TRBJ2-1; D remains ambiguous. The V gene lost 3 bases and the J gene lost 6 bases, with 6 bases spanning the gap. In germline, CDR1 is SGHTA, CDR2 FQGNSA. The CDR3 covers 12 residues. CDR3 DNA sequence: TGTGCCAGCAGCTTCCGAGGCAATGAGCAGTTCTTC. This sequence encodes CASSFRGNEQFF.

The chain has TRBV20-1 and TRBJ1-2; 7 nucleotides line up with TRBD1. Germline CDR1 and CDR2: DFQATT and SNEGSKA (reference sequence). Trimming at V came to 5 bases and at J to 8 bases, leaving 11 bases not matched to a gene. The CDR3 loop spans 13 amino acids. In nucleotides, the CDR3 is TGCAGTGCTCAACGACAGGGCCCGGGAGGCTACACCTTC. It codes for CSAQRQGPGGYTF.

This clonotype was observed at least ten times. The chain joins TRBV12-3 or TRBV12-4 to TRBJ2-1; TRBD1 aligns across 8 bases. V shed 3 bases, J shed 8 bases, and the junction held 3 bases outside the gene matches. This CDR3 has 13 residues. The CDR3 is CASSFGTGHEQFF. DNA for the CDR3: TGTGCCAGCAGTTTCGGGACAGGACATGAGCAGTTCTTC.

This clonotype was recorded at least ten times. This chain joins TRBV5-5 and TRBJ2-6, with no clear D. V was shortened by 4 bases and J by 6 bases, with 8 bases between the two germline ends. There are 13 residues in the CDR3. The germline V gene has CDR1 SGHKS and CDR2 YYEKEE (reference sequence). CDR3: CASSPRPANVLTF. Written as DNA, the CDR3 is TGTGCCAGCAGCCCCCGGCCGGCCAACGTCCTGACTTTC. Supplemented by reference TRBV5-5 and TRBJ2-6, the full variable domain reads DAGVTQSPTHLIKTRGQQVTLRCSPISGHKSVSWYQQVLGQGPQFIFQYYEKEERGRGNFPDRFSARQFPNYSSELNVNALLLGDSALYLCASSPRPANVLTFGAGSRLTVL.

There are many counts of this clonotype. The chain carries TRBV14 and TRBJ2-3, with D perhaps TRBD1 (5 bases). Trimming removed 5 bases from V and 6 bases from J, with 15 bases in between. The CDR3 sequence is 14 residues long. Germline CDR1 is SGHDN and CDR2 is FVKESK. CDR3 loop: CASSIGHLSDTQYF. CDR3 nucleotide sequence: TGTGCCAGCAGCATCGGACATCTCTCGGATACGCAGTATTTT.

This clonotype came up many times. The rearrangement links TRBV12-3 or TRBV12-4 to TRBJ2-5; 13 bases are a match to TRBD2. This CDR3 contains 18 residues. Unmatched junction bases numbered 14, after V lost 3 bases and J lost 7 bases. The CDR3 loop reads CASSFPPGLAGPSRTQYF. The CDR3 DNA is TGTGCCAGCAGTTTCCCTCCGGGACTAGCGGGGCCCAGTAGGACCCAGTACTTC.

This clonotype was detected many times. The chain is built from TRBV11-2 and TRBJ2-1; the D gene is possibly TRBD2 (5 bases). V shed 0 bases and J shed 6 bases, with 12 bases lying between them. Germline CDR1 and CDR2: SGHAT and FQNNGV. The CDR3 loop spans 15 amino acids. The CDR3 DNA reads as TGTGCCAGCAGCTTAGACCCCGGGAATTTCAATGAGCAGTTCTTC. Its protein is CASSLDPGNFNEQFF.

This clonotype was counted at least ten times. This chain joins TRBV6-1 and TRBJ2-3; 11 positions agree with TRBD2. Germline V gives CDR1 MNHNS, CDR2 SASEGT. V lost 3 bases and J lost 1; bases outside the gene matches: 6. The CDR3 totals 17 residues. The CDR3 DNA reads TGTGCCAGCAGTGACCGGGAACTAGCGGGAGGCACAGATACGCAGTATTTT. This gives the protein CASSDRELAGGTDTQYF.

This clonotype appeared many times. The chain recombines TRBV5-1 with TRBJ2-5; a weak D match, TRBD2 (6 bases). The CDR3 runs to 16 residues. V was pared by 3 bases and J by 1 base, with 16 bases between. Germline V lookup: CDR1 SGHRS, CDR2 YFSETQ. CDR3 residues: CASSSTKISGQETQYF. The CDR3 bases are TGCGCCAGCAGCTCAACGAAAATTAGCGGCCAAGAGACCCAGTACTTC.

The V call is TRBV18, the J call TRBJ2-1; 13 bases match TRBD2. The V and J ends lost 6 bases and 2 bases, in that order; junction bases with no gene match: 4. The CDR3 contains 16 residues. Germline CDR1 and CDR2: KGHSH and LQKENI. The CDR3 region is CASSYGTSGTYNEQFF. The DNA of the CDR3 is TGTGCCAGCTCGTATGGGACTAGCGGGACCTACAATGAGCAGTTCTTC.

This clonotype was seen at least ten times. The V and J genes are TRBV3-1 and TRBJ2-1; weak D call: TRBD1 (6 bases). The CDR3 runs 19 residues. The V gene lost 2 bases and the J gene lost 8 bases, with 28 bases spanning the gap. Germline CDR1 and CDR2: LGHDT and YNNKEL (reference sequence). CDR3 nucleotides: TGTGCCAGCAGCCAAAGAGCGCCAGGGGCGTCCCCGAAAAGTTATGAGCAGTTCTTC. It translates to CASSQRAPGASPKSYEQFF.

The rearrangement joins TRBV5-1 to TRBJ2-2; unclear D gene. CDR3 length: 12 residues. The V gene lost 4 bases and the J gene lost 5 bases, with 6 bases spanning the gap. Germline V CDR1 and CDR2: SGHRS, YFSETQ. The CDR3 DNA reads TGCGCCAGCAGCGTTAATACCGGGGAGCTGTTTTTT. Translated, it gives CASSVNTGELFF.

This clonotype was counted at least ten times. The J gene is TRBJ1-1, the V gene TRBV7-2, with TRBD1 matching over 7 bases. V was pared by 6 bases and J by 1 base, with 8 bases of the junction left unmatched. The CDR3 extends over 15 amino acids. CDR1 SGHTA and CDR2 FQGNSA come from the germline V gene. CDR3 sequence (DNA): TGTGCCAGCAGGGGACAGACCGGAGGGAACACTGAAGCTTTCTTT. Its translation: CASRGQTGGNTEAFF.

This clonotype was seen many times. The CDR3 sequence is CSARRGLAYEQYF. Written as DNA, the CDR3 is TGCAGTGCTAGACGGGGACTAGCTTACGAGCAGTACTTC. V usage is TRBV20-1 and J usage is TRBJ2-7, with 9 nucleotides matching TRBD2. Germline V CDR1 and CDR2: DFQATT, SNEGSKA (reference sequence). This CDR3 has 13 amino acids. J gave up 4 bases and V 2 bases, and 3 bases lay outside the gene matches.

This clonotype appeared many times. The chain has TRBV6-2 or TRBV6-3 and TRBJ1-1; D not certain. CDR3 length: 14 residues. The germline gives CDR1 MNHEY, CDR2 SVGEGT. Trimming took 2 bases from V and 4 from J, leaving 11 bases between them. CDR3 region: CASSYVREGTEAFF. CDR3 bases: TGTGCCAGCAGTTACGTAAGGGAGGGCACTGAAGCTTTCTTT.

The rearrangement links TRBV7-2 to TRBJ2-3; the D is unclear. Germline lookup yields CDR1 SGHTA and CDR2 FQGNSA. The CDR3 contains 15 residues. V shed 0 bases and J shed 1 base, with 8 bases lying between them. The CDR3 sequence: CASSLAGIRTDTQYF. CDR3 sequence (DNA): TGTGCCAGCAGCTTAGCGGGAATCCGCACAGATACGCAGTATTTT.

This clonotype was detected many times. The chain combines TRBV7-2 with TRBJ2-4; possibly TRBD1 or TRBD2 for D (5 bases each). With 5 bases removed from V and 3 bases from J, the gap between germline ends came to 11 bases. The CDR3 is made up of 14 amino acids. Germline loops: CDR1 SGHTA, CDR2 FQGNSA. This CDR3 reads CASSRRDVKNIQYF. For the CDR3, the DNA is TGTGCCAGCAGCCGCAGGGACGTCAAAAACATTCAGTACTTC.